This TCR beta chain was retrieved from a study of CD8 T cells in ankylosing spondylitis. Study-wide results and limits: Disease-linked clones bore a CD8+ phenotype, appearing relatively rarely in peripheral blood. Among TCR beta sequences, a motif of eight highly homologous variants appeared characteristic of ankylosing spondylitis blood. In reactive arthritis synovial fluid and blood, some motif variants had been reported before. Reportedly, matched ankylosing spondylitis synovial fluid was significantly enriched for disease-linked clones.

Using its own MiXCR run on the 5' RACE reads, TCRdb lists one record per CDR3 protein. The table shows tens of thousands of distinct CDR3 sequences, with around 8.3% occurring only once. This clonotype was counted a few times. Its target is unknown. CDR3 length: 12 residues. V lost 7 bases, J lost 7 bases, and 14 bases lay in between. Germline V gene lookup returns CDR1 SEHNR and CDR2 FQNEAQ (reference sequence). Sequenced material: blood, either unsorted or a sorted T cell fraction (not recorded which). The chain is built from TRBV7-9 and TRBJ2-7; the D gene is possibly TRBD1 (6 bases). This receptor was identified in a male donor with ankylosing spondylitis. CDR3 sequence (DNA): TGTGCCAGCATTCAGGGGCTGGGAGAGCAGTACTTC. Translated: CASIQGLGEQYF.